Described below is a single T cell receptor beta chain sequence and its context. Only in-frame clones appear in the TCRdb table, and some are missing; sequencing was by immunoSEQ multiplex PCR. Among about 59,000 clones, around 94% were seen once, and the ten largest hold under 3%. The CDR3 covers 14 residues. Germline values: CDR1 SQVTM, CDR2 ANQGSEA. V was trimmed by 3 bases and J by 1 base, leaving 10 bases between them. The data are from a study of T cell changes during pregnancy in multiple sclerosis. The sequencing used CD8+ T cells from peripheral blood mononuclear cells, collected after pregnancy. This TCR derives from a female donor with multiple sclerosis, enrolled in a pregnancy study. The rearrangement joins TRBV29-1 to TRBJ2-1; D perhaps matches TRBD2 (5 bases). CDR3 sequence (DNA): TGCAGCGTTGACCGCCGGGATTCCTACAATGAGCAGTTCTTC. It codes for CSVDRRDSYNEQFF.